The 27 T cell receptor beta chains presented below share a single source sample, sequenced in a study of cytomegalovirus exposure and HLA in healthy donors. Vbeta (60) and Jbeta (13) primers were used in the PCR. The repertoire was sequenced with immunoSEQ multiplex PCR; TCRdb's copy has only in-frame clones and lacks some. The repertoire holds roughly 150,000 clones, around 78% seen once, with under 9% in the top ten. The sample taken for sequencing was PBMCs. Receptors originate from a woman aged 40 to 49 in good health and CMV-seropositive.

The CDR3 coding sequence is TGTGCCAGCTCACCCTCGACAGGGGGCGTGGGGGCTTTCTTT. This codes for CASSPSTGGVGAFF. The V and J genes are TRBV18 and TRBJ1-1; the match to TRBD1 covers 10 bases. Per germline, CDR1 KGHSH and CDR2 LQKENI. The CDR3 has 14 amino acids. The trim removed 3 bases at V and 11 bases at J, leaving 9 bases unmatched.

The rearrangement joins TRBV10-1 to TRBJ1-1; D is undetermined. The germline gives CDR1 WNHNN, CDR2 SYGVQD (reference sequence). CDR3 size: 14 residues. The V end was cut by 5 bases, the J end by 2 bases, with 12 bases between. The DNA of the CDR3 is TGCGCCAGCAGTTCGGGAGGTTTCAACACTGAAGCTTTCTTT. This gives the protein CASSSGGFNTEAFF.

The rearrangement uses TRBV11-2 and TRBJ1-1; 7 nucleotides agree with TRBD1. The CDR3 runs to 14 residues. CDR1 SGHAT and CDR2 FQNNGV come from the germline V gene. After removal of 1 base from V and 1 base from J, the junction contained 0 bases not matched to a gene. CDR3 sequence (DNA): TGTGCCAGCAGCTTAGGGACAGGGAACACTGAAGCTTTCTTT. Its protein product is CASSLGTGNTEAFF. Filled out from reference TRBV11-2 and TRBJ1-1, the complete variable domain reads EAGVAQSPRYKIIEKRQSVAFWCNPISGHATLYWYQQILGQGPKLLIQFQNNGVVDDSQLPKDRFSAERLKGVDSTLKIQPAKLEDSAVYLCASSLGTGNTEAFFGQGTRLTVV.

The chain recombines TRBV11-3 with TRBJ2-4; 8 nucleotides match TRBD1. The CDR3 runs 17 residues. Germline V gives CDR1 SGHNT, CDR2 YENEEA. Germline trimming cut 5 bases from V and 8 bases from J; bases unmatched to any gene: 17. CDR3 amino acids: CASSPGGRGPTGDIQYF. The CDR3 DNA follows: TGTGCCAGCAGCCCAGGGGGCAGGGGGCCAACGGGTGACATTCAGTACTTC.

The CDR3 sequence is CASSYWLAGSEQFF. The CDR3 coding sequence is TGTGCCAGCAGTTATTGGCTAGCGGGGAGTGAGCAGTTCTTC. This chain links TRBV6-6 with TRBJ2-1, with 9 positions matching TRBD2. Unmatched junction bases numbered 6, after V lost 3 bases and J lost 9 bases. Germline V gene data show CDR1 as MNHNY and CDR2 as SVGAGI (reference sequence). The CDR3 has 14 residues.

This clone has a handful of counts. The chain combines TRBV2 with TRBJ2-6; D might be TRBD2 (5 bases). V gave up 6 bases and J gave up 4 bases, with 13 bases separating them. This CDR3 contains 15 residues. Germline V gene lookup returns CDR1 SNHLY and CDR2 FYNNEI. The CDR3 spells CASSRTRAGANVLTF. The DNA for the CDR3 is TGTGCCAGCAGCCGCACTAGGGCCGGGGCCAACGTCCTGACTTTC.

The chain recombines TRBV14 with TRBJ2-2, with D perhaps matching TRBD1 (6 bases). Germline CDR1 SGHDN, CDR2 FVKESK. The CDR3 has 16 amino acids. The ends were cut back, 0 bases at V and 3 bases at J, with 11 bases in the middle. CDR3 bases: TGTGCCAGCAGCCAAGATAGGACAGACTACACCGGGGAGCTGTTTTTT. Translating it yields CASSQDRTDYTGELFF.

The V gene is TRBV4-1, the J gene TRBJ1-2; tentatively, D is TRBD1 (5 bases). CDR3 length equals 11 residues. Germline V gives CDR1 MGHRA, CDR2 YSYEKL. Trimming left V 1 base short and J 11 bases short, with 8 bases between. CDR3 sequence: CASSQGGDYTF. CDR3 DNA sequence: TGCGCCAGCAGCCAAGGGGGGGATTACACCTTC.

This clone was observed a single time. This rearrangement joins TRBV6-5 to TRBJ1-4, with 9 bases identical to TRBD1. The V segment lost 2 bases and the J segment 7 bases; nucleotides outside the gene matches: 2. Per germline, CDR1 MNHEY and CDR2 SVGAGI. CDR3 length: 14 amino acids. The CDR3, as DNA: TGTGCCAGCAGTTACGGGACAGGGACTGAAAAACTGTTTTTT. Translating gives CASSYGTGTEKLFF.

V is TRBV7-9 and J is TRBJ2-2, with 10 bases identical to TRBD1. Trimming took 2 bases from V and 5 from J; bases not matched to a gene: 8. Looked up from germline, CDR1 is SEHNR and CDR2 is FQNEAQ (reference sequence). This CDR3 has 17 amino acids. The CDR3: CASSLQAGTGATGELFF. As DNA, the CDR3 is TGTGCCAGCAGCTTACAGGCCGGGACAGGGGCAACCGGGGAGCTGTTTTTT.

The chain carries TRBV7-3 and TRBJ2-3; possibly TRBD2 for D (6 bases). In germline, CDR1 is SGHTA, CDR2 FQGTGA. The CDR3 length is 15 residues. V was pared by 2 bases and J by 3 bases, with 12 bases between. CDR3 loop: CASSLYGGGTDTQYF. CDR3 bases: TGTGCCAGCAGCTTATACGGGGGAGGAACAGATACGCAGTATTTT.

The chain couples TRBV28 to TRBJ1-2; D perhaps matches TRBD1 (5 bases). The CDR3 has 12 amino acids. Trimming pared 4 bases from V and 4 bases from J, leaving 7 bases between. Germline V gives CDR1 MDHEN, CDR2 SYDVKM. This CDR3 reads CASSSQVYGYTF. For the CDR3, the DNA is TGTGCCAGCAGTTCACAGGTCTATGGCTACACCTTC.

A remark on this clone: A junction end diverges from the germline sequence, so it may reflect a read error. The rearrangement joins TRBV7-9 to TRBJ1-2, with D perhaps TRBD1 (6 bases). The CDR3 loop spans 15 amino acids. Looked up from germline, CDR1 is SEHNR and CDR2 is FQNEAQ (reference sequence). CDR3 in DNA: TGTTCCAGCAGCTTATTGGCCTTGGGGGACACCGGCTACACCTTC. Translated, it gives CSSSLLALGDTGYTF.

This rearrangement joins TRBV28 to TRBJ1-4; D call uncertain. The CDR3 length is 15 residues. Germline values: CDR1 MDHEN, CDR2 SYDVKM. Deletions cut 0 bases from V and 7 bases from J, with 12 bases between. CDR3 sequence: CASSLWEELGEKLFF. CDR3 nucleotide sequence: TGTGCCAGCAGTTTATGGGAGGAACTAGGTGAAAAACTGTTTTTT.

The chain recombines TRBV27 with TRBJ1-2, with a weak D call TRBD1 (6 bases). There are 15 residues in the CDR3. The germline V gene encodes CDR1 MNHEY and CDR2 SMNVEV (reference sequence). V was trimmed by 4 bases and J by 3 bases, leaving 15 bases between them. As DNA, the CDR3 is TGTGCCAGCAGTTCTCATAGGGGGTTCGACTATGGCTACACCTTC. Its translation: CASSSHRGFDYGYTF.

J is TRBJ2-1 and V is TRBV6-5, with a possible D match to TRBD1 (5 bases). The CDR3 totals 15 residues. CDR1 is MNHEY, CDR2 SVGAGI, per germline. The ends were cut back, 6 bases at V and 8 bases at J, with 20 bases in the middle. This CDR3 reads CASRIRDSLSDEQFF. DNA of the CDR3: TGTGCCAGCAGAATCAGGGATTCCCTCTCTGATGAGCAGTTCTTC.

The sample holds one count of this clone. The chain combines TRBV14 with TRBJ1-2, with unresolved D. Per germline, CDR1 SGHDN and CDR2 FVKESK. V lost 1 base, J lost 4 bases, and 7 bases lay in between. The CDR3 contains 13 residues. The CDR3 DNA is TGTGCCAGCAGCCAAGGAGCGGGCTATGGCTACACCTTC. Translating gives CASSQGAGYGYTF.

The CDR3 DNA reads TGTGCCAGCAGCCGATGGAGGGGCACTGAAGCTTTCTTT. Amino acids: CASSRWRGTEAFF. This rearrangement joins TRBV27 to TRBJ1-1, with D tentatively TRBD1 (5 bases). With 6 bases removed from V and 4 bases from J, the gap between germline ends came to 12 bases. The length of the CDR3 is 13 residues. CDR1 MNHEY and CDR2 SMNVEV come from the germline V gene (reference sequence).

The chain couples TRBV4-3 to TRBJ1-2; TRBD1 matches at 7 bases. Unmatched junction bases numbered 6, after V lost 5 bases and J lost 3 bases. The CDR3 sequence is 14 residues long. Germline V lookup: CDR1 LGHNA, CDR2 YSLEER. The CDR3 here is CASSDPGQDYGYTF. The CDR3 region has the DNA TGCGCCAGCAGCGACCCAGGACAGGACTATGGCTACACCTTC.

This clone was observed once. This sequence joins TRBV30 and TRBJ1-1; 9 bases match TRBD1. This CDR3 has 12 amino acids. Germline V gene sequence: CDR1 GTSNPN, CDR2 SVGIG (reference sequence). Trimming took 3 bases from V and 11 from J; bases not matched to a gene: 7. CDR3 in amino acids: CAWRWGQGRAFF. The CDR3 DNA reads TGTGCCTGGAGGTGGGGACAGGGAAGGGCTTTCTTT.

The chain uses TRBV27 and TRBJ1-5; no reliable D call. The CDR3 is 14 amino acids. Trimming stripped 2 bases from V and 1 base from J, with 6 bases between. Germline V gene sequence: CDR1 MNHEY, CDR2 SMNVEV (reference sequence). DNA of the CDR3: TGTGCCAGCAGTTTAGAGCGGAGCAATCAGCCCCAGCATTTT. This codes for CASSLERSNQPQHF.

The V gene is TRBV6-5, the J gene TRBJ2-5; D gene ambiguous. This CDR3 contains 15 residues. V was pared by 0 bases and J by 7 bases, with 15 bases between. The germline V gene encodes CDR1 MNHEY and CDR2 SVGAGI. The CDR3 DNA reads as TGTGCCAGCAGTTACTCGGTCAGCCGGTCGGGGACCCAGTACTTC. This translates into CASSYSVSRSGTQYF.

The count of this clone is one. The chain uses TRBV6-5 and TRBJ1-5; D is possibly TRBD1 (5 bases). The CDR3 totals 15 residues. V was clipped by 0 bases and J by 1 base, with 7 bases between them. Germline V gene sequence: CDR1 MNHEY, CDR2 SVGAGI. CDR3 nucleotide sequence: TGTGCCAGCAGTTACTCGGGGGGAAGCAATCAGCCCCAGCATTTT. This sequence encodes CASSYSGGSNQPQHF.

V is TRBV7-9 and J is TRBJ1-2; 8 bases are a match to TRBD1. The CDR3 sequence is 15 residues long. Germline lookup yields CDR1 SEHNR and CDR2 FQNEAQ (reference sequence). With V trimmed by 3 bases and J by 6 bases, 9 bases remained unmatched. The CDR3 nucleotides read TGTGCCAGCAGCTTTGTGGGGGGACAGGCGGATGGCTACACCTTC. Its translation is CASSFVGGQADGYTF.

The V and J genes are TRBV18 and TRBJ1-1; 7 nucleotides match TRBD1. In germline, CDR1 is KGHSH, CDR2 LQKENI. V lost 3 bases, J lost 8 bases, and 3 bases stayed unmatched. This CDR3 region has 12 residues. The CDR3 reads CASSPGDREAFF. The CDR3 bases are TGTGCCAGCTCACCCGGGGACAGAGAAGCTTTCTTT.

This clone was recorded only once. This sequence joins TRBV6-5 and TRBJ2-3; D possibly corresponds to TRBD1 (7 bases). Germline values: CDR1 MNHEY, CDR2 SVGAGI. The ends were cut back, 4 bases at V and 4 bases at J, with 15 bases in the middle. The CDR3 contains 15 residues. The CDR3 sequence: CASSSDREVADTQYF. The CDR3 DNA reads as TGTGCCAGCAGTTCCGACAGGGAGGTTGCAGATACGCAGTATTTT.

This clone has only a few counts. The J gene is TRBJ2-5, the V gene TRBV7-6, with a weak D call TRBD2 (5 bases). Trimming pared 5 bases from V and 4 bases from J, leaving 14 bases between. Looked up from germline, CDR1 is SGHVS and CDR2 is FNYEAQ. This CDR3 contains 14 residues. The CDR3 DNA reads as TGTGCCAGCAGCCACCGGCTAGCTGGAGAGACCCAGTACTTC. Protein: CASSHRLAGETQYF.